The 14 T cell receptor beta chains below come from one sample, sequenced in a study of vaccination and CD4 T cells after COVID-19. TCRdb passed the PCR reads through MiXCR, listing each CDR3 protein once. The sample yields some 40,000 distinct CDR3 sequences, 35% to 40% seen once. As for time point: late sampling 161 to 241 days after vaccination in a few convalescent patients. The input for sequencing was CD4+ T cells from blood, taken about 7 months after SARS-CoV-2 vaccination. All receptors derive from a human donor who had recovered from COVID-19.

The chain has TRBV5-1 and TRBJ2-1; TRBD2 matches 8 bases. After removal of 4 bases from V and 2 bases from J, the junction contained 8 bases not matched to a gene. The CDR3 has 16 amino acids. The V gene's germline CDR1 is SGHRS and CDR2 YFSETQ. CDR3 DNA sequence: TGCGCCAGCAGCGTGATTAGCGGGAACCCCTACAATGAGCAGTTCTTC. This sequence encodes CASSVISGNPYNEQFF. Using reference TRBV5-1 and TRBJ2-1 for the parts outside the CDR3, the full variable domain is KAGVTQTPRYLIKTRGQQVTLSCSPISGHRSVSWYQQTPGQGLQFLFEYFSETQRNKGNFPGRFSGRQFSNSRSEMNVSTLELGDSALYLCASSVISGNPYNEQFFGPGTRLTVL.

The chain carries TRBV6-1 and TRBJ1-2; TRBD1 matches at 9 bases. The CDR3 contains 15 residues. Germline loops: CDR1 MNHNS, CDR2 SASEGT. V lost 6 bases and J lost 4; bases outside the gene matches: 9. The CDR3 loop is CASRAPGQGIYGYTF. For the CDR3, the DNA is TGTGCCAGCAGGGCCCCGGGACAGGGTATCTATGGCTACACCTTC.

This clonotype has only a few counts. This chain connects TRBV10-3 to TRBJ1-1; D perhaps matches TRBD1 (6 bases). V lost 3 bases and J 6 bases, leaving 17 bases between the germline ends. The CDR3 is 15 amino acids. Germline assignment: CDR1 ENHRY and CDR2 SYGVKD. CDR3 in amino acids: CAISESPGVGAEAFF. The CDR3 coding sequence is TGTGCCATCAGTGAATCTCCAGGGGTTGGAGCTGAAGCTTTCTTT.

This chain links TRBV11-1 with TRBJ2-5, with a possible D match to TRBD2 (5 bases). There are 16 residues in the CDR3. Germline-derived CDR1 and CDR2 are SGHAT and FQDESV (reference sequence). V gave up 3 bases and J gave up 4 bases, with 18 bases separating them. This chain's CDR3 is CASSLLANPEGETQYF. The CDR3 DNA sequence: TGTGCCAGCAGCTTGCTAGCAAACCCCGAGGGAGAGACCCAGTACTTC. Drawing the rest from reference TRBV11-1 and TRBJ2-5, the complete variable domain is EAEVAQSPRYKITEKSQAVAFWCDPISGHATLYWYRQILGQGPELLVQFQDESVVDDSQLPKDRFSAERLKGVDSTLKIQPAELGDSAMYLCASSLLANPEGETQYFGPGTRLLVL.

Only a few counts were recorded for this clonotype. CDR3: CASSFQAGGTNSPLHF. CDR3 in DNA: TGTGCCAGCAGTTTCCAGGCGGGGGGGACAAATTCACCCCTCCACTTT. J is TRBJ1-6 and V is TRBV28, with TRBD1 as a possible D gene (6 bases). The CDR3 length is 16 residues. The germline V gene encodes CDR1 MDHEN and CDR2 SYDVKM. The V and J ends lost 3 bases and 7 bases respectively, with 16 bases between them.

The sample holds one count of this clonotype. CDR3 sequence: CASTPNRGRFYEQYF. The CDR3 DNA is TGTGCCAGCACACCCAATCGGGGGCGATTCTACGAGCAGTACTTC. The J gene is TRBJ2-7, the V gene TRBV5-5; D is tentatively TRBD1 or TRBD2 (6 bases each). The CDR3 has 15 residues. V was trimmed by 6 bases and J by 3 bases, leaving 19 bases between them. Germline-derived CDR1 and CDR2 are SGHKS and YYEKEE (reference sequence).

There are a few counts of this clonotype. At one end, the junction sequence differs from germline, possibly due to a read error. V is TRBV2 and J is TRBJ2-7, with 11 bases fitting TRBD2. Looked up from germline, CDR1 is SNHLY and CDR2 is FYNNEI. The length of the CDR3 is 15 residues. CDR3 coding DNA: TGTGCCAGCAGGGAAGGGACTAGCGGAACCTACGAGCAGTACTTC. Residues: CASREGTSGTYEQYF.

The chain combines TRBV15 with TRBJ1-1; D unresolved. Trimming cost V 8 bases and J 0 bases, with 10 bases left between them. The CDR3 length is 13 residues. CDR1 LNHNV and CDR2 YYDKDF come from the germline V gene (reference sequence). The CDR3 sequence is CATATRVNTEAFF. Written as DNA, the CDR3 is TGTGCCACCGCCACCCGAGTGAACACTGAAGCTTTCTTT.

This clonotype was seen only a few times. CDR3: CASPIGVPLSSYNEQFF. The CDR3 DNA reads TGTGCCAGCCCGATTGGAGTACCTTTGAGCTCCTACAATGAGCAGTTCTTC. V usage is TRBV27 and J usage is TRBJ2-1; no definite D call. Germline CDR1 reads MNHEY; CDR2 reads SMNVEV (reference sequence). The V end was cut by 8 bases, the J end by 0 bases, with 20 bases between. This CDR3 is 17 amino acids long.

V is TRBV7-2 and J is TRBJ2-2, with TRBD2 matching 13 bases. Germline loops: CDR1 SGHTA, CDR2 FQGNSA. V gave up 4 bases and J gave up 6 bases; unmatched junction bases: 2. This CDR3 comprises 15 residues. CDR3 protein: CASSSGLAGPGELFF. The DNA for the CDR3 is TGTGCCAGCAGCTCGGGACTAGCGGGACCCGGGGAGCTGTTTTTT.

This sequence joins TRBV27 and TRBJ2-7, with 7 bases that match TRBD1. CDR3 length: 14 amino acids. Per the germline V gene, CDR1 is MNHEY and CDR2 is SMNVEV (reference sequence). Unmatched junction bases numbered 4, after V lost 4 bases and J lost 1 base. CDR3 nucleotide sequence: TGTGCCAGCAGTTCGGGACAGTCTTCCTACGAGCAGTACTTC. It specifies CASSSGQSSYEQYF.

In this sample, this clonotype turned up a few times. The chain uses TRBV20-1 and TRBJ1-6, with D possibly TRBD1 on 5 matching bases. CDR3 length: 16 amino acids. Germline assignment: CDR1 DFQATT and CDR2 SNEGSKA (reference sequence). With 2 bases removed from V and 3 bases from J, the gap between germline ends came to 14 bases. Here the CDR3 reads CSARLTGTDYNSPLHF. For the CDR3, the DNA is TGCAGTGCTAGACTTACCGGGACGGACTATAATTCACCCCTCCACTTT.

The rearrangement joins TRBV28 to TRBJ2-5; 9 nucleotides match TRBD2. This CDR3 comprises 17 residues. Per the germline V gene, CDR1 is MDHEN and CDR2 is SYDVKM. V shed 5 bases and J 4 bases; nucleotides not matched to a gene: 14. The CDR3 sequence: CASSIRLLAGAAETQYF. CDR3 DNA sequence: TGTGCCAGCAGTATAAGACTCTTAGCGGGAGCGGCAGAGACCCAGTACTTC.

The chain joins TRBV7-8 to TRBJ1-5; D perhaps matches TRBD1 (5 bases). Germline CDR1 reads SGHVS; CDR2 reads FQNEAQ. The CDR3 is 17 amino acids. V was clipped by 1 base and J by 3 bases, with 16 bases between them. The CDR3 loop reads CASSLGSGTTSNQPQHF. The CDR3 coding sequence is TGTGCCAGCAGCTTAGGTTCCGGGACCACCTCCAATCAGCCCCAGCATTTT. The whole variable domain, filled in from reference TRBV7-8 and TRBJ1-5, reads GAGVSQSPRYKVAKRGQDVALRCDPISGHVSLFWYQQALGQGPEFLTYFQNEAQLDKSGLPSDRFFAERPEGSVSTLKIQRTQQEDSAVYLCASSLGSGTTSNQPQHFGDGTRLSIL.